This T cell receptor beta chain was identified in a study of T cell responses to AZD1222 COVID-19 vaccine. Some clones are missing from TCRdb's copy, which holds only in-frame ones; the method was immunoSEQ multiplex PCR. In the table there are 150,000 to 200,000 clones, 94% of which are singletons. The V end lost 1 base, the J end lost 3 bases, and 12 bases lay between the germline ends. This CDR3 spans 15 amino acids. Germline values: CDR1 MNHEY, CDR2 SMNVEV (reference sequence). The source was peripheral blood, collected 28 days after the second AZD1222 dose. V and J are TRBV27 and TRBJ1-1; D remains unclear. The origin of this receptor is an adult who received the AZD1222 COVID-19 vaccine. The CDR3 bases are TGTGCCAGCAGTTTATTTGTCCCACGAGACACTGAAGCTTTCTTT. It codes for CASSLFVPRDTEAFF.